This T cell receptor (beta chain) originates from a study of T cells in Graves' hyperthyroidism and ophthalmopathy. Study-wide context: Staff took peripheral blood when the initial diagnosis was made, before any treatment began.

Germline CDR1 and CDR2: LNHDA and SQIVND (reference sequence). V dropped 0 bases and J dropped 7 bases, with 10 bases sitting between them. This CDR3 spans 14 amino acids. Diagnoses were established using clinical symptoms, serum thyroxine and TRAb, thyroid ultrasound and orbital computed tomography. RNA transcripts were the template for amplifying TCR beta CDR3 regions. When the TCR CDR3 underwent first-round RT-PCR, the HTBI primer set was used. TCRdb used MiXCR to reprocess the multiplex PCR reads, holding one entry per CDR3 protein. The table records around 280,000 distinct CDR3 sequences, about 14% of them present only once. Study-level findings and limits: Most expanded thyroid clonotypes above 0.001 recurred in blood. Ophthalmopathy was model-predicted a median approximately 6.4 months pre-onset.

In this sample, this clonotype turned up a few times. Its specificity is not known. This chain uses TRBV19 with TRBJ1-5; weak D call: TRBD1 (5 bases). The specimen sequenced was blood. The clonotype originates from a woman aged 25 to 39 with Graves' hyperthyroidism that later progressed to Graves' ophthalmopathy. The CDR3 loop reads CASSIEGWGQPQHF. DNA of the CDR3: TGTGCCAGTAGTATAGAAGGGTGGGGCCAGCCCCAGCATTTT.